Presented here are 12 T cell receptor beta chains from one specimen sequenced in a study of human T cells and chemical hapten exposure. Regarding time point: patch test 2, 6 weeks after DPC sensitization. Indicated treatment: therapeutic diphenylcyclopropenone sensitization with weekly scalp DPC. MiXCR, run by TCRdb on the RACE reads, gives a single entry per CDR3 protein. This table holds about 84,000 distinct CDR3 sequences, under 11% found once. This sample comprised whole blood, obtained in connection with sensitization to the hapten diphenylcyclopropenone (DPC). The receptor source for this set is a woman in her fifties or sixties with alopecia areata. Some clones in this sample may be carry-over from other donors' samples.

This clonotype was found many times. The chain carries TRBV20-1 and TRBJ2-4; D possibly corresponds to TRBD1 (6 bases). The CDR3 loop spans 13 amino acids. V was shortened by 3 bases and J by 8 bases, with 14 bases between the two germline ends. Germline values: CDR1 DFQATT, CDR2 SNEGSKA (reference sequence). CDR3 sequence: CSARRPQGDIQYF. Written as DNA, the CDR3 is TGCAGTGCTAGGAGGCCACAGGGTGACATTCAGTACTTC.

Only a few counts were recorded for this clonotype. The J gene is TRBJ1-5, the V gene TRBV7-2, with D perhaps matching TRBD1 (5 bases). The V end lost 3 bases, the J end lost 2 bases, and 11 bases lay between the germline ends. The CDR3 spans 15 residues. Germline V CDR1 and CDR2: SGHTA, FQGNSA. CDR3 sequence (DNA): TGTGCCAGCAGCTTTGTAGGGGCAGGCAATCAGCCCCAGCATTTT. Translating gives CASSFVGAGNQPQHF. Full variable domain (rest looked up from reference TRBV7-2 and TRBJ1-5): GAGVSQSPSNKVTEKGKDVELRCDPISGHTALYWYRQSLGQGLEFLIYFQGNSAPDKSGLPSDRFSAERTGGSVSTLTIQRTQQEDSAVYLCASSFVGAGNQPQHFGDGTRLSIL.

The chain combines TRBV18 with TRBJ2-1; unclear D gene. The germline V and J ends were trimmed by 5 bases and 8 bases, with 25 bases remaining between them. The CDR3 has 17 amino acids. In germline, CDR1 is KGHSH, CDR2 LQKENI. The chain's CDR3 is CASSTTINNHVRDEQFF. For the CDR3, the DNA is TGTGCCAGCTCAACGACAATAAACAACCATGTAAGGGATGAGCAGTTCTTC.

A single count supports this clonotype. The chain uses TRBV20-1 and TRBJ1-1, with 9 bases lining up with TRBD1. This CDR3 has 13 amino acids. With 6 bases clipped from V and 5 bases from J, the junction kept 7 bases outside the gene matches. Germline V lookup: CDR1 DFQATT, CDR2 SNEGSKA (reference sequence). CDR3 nucleotides: TGCAGTGCAGCCGGGACAGGGACTACTGAAGCTTTCTTT. Translating gives CSAAGTGTTEAFF.

This clonotype appeared many times. V is TRBV5-1 and J is TRBJ2-2; 13 bases are a match to TRBD2. Looked up from germline, CDR1 is SGHRS and CDR2 is YFSETQ. After removal of 1 base from V and 6 bases from J, the junction contained 3 bases not matched to a gene. The CDR3 runs to 16 residues. The CDR3: CASSLTTSGRSGELFF. CDR3 nucleotide sequence: TGCGCCAGCAGCTTGACGACTAGCGGGAGGTCCGGGGAGCTGTTTTTT. The whole variable domain, remainder taken from reference TRBV5-1 and TRBJ2-2, is KAGVTQTPRYLIKTRGQQVTLSCSPISGHRSVSWYQQTPGQGLQFLFEYFSETQRNKGNFPGRFSGRQFSNSRSEMNVSTLELGDSALYLCASSLTTSGRSGELFFGEGSRLTVL.

This clonotype occurred a few times. The chain uses TRBV25-1 and TRBJ2-1, with D maybe TRBD1 (6 bases). V was cut by 5 bases and J by 9 bases, with 8 bases left in between. This CDR3 has 11 residues. Per the germline V gene, CDR1 is MGHDK and CDR2 is SYGVNS. The CDR3 DNA reads as TGTGCCAGCAGTATAGGGGGTGAGCAGTTCTTC. Encoded protein: CASSIGGEQFF. Full variable domain (outside the CDR3, taken from reference TRBV25-1 and TRBJ2-1): EADIYQTPRYLVIGTGKKITLECSQTMGHDKMYWYQQDPGMELHLIHYSYGVNSTEKGDLSSESTVSRIRTEHFPLTLESARPSHTSQYLCASSIGGEQFFGPGTRLTVL.

The chain uses TRBV29-1 and TRBJ1-2, with TRBD1 matching 7 bases. The germline V gene encodes CDR1 SQVTM and CDR2 ANQGSEA. The CDR3 has 16 amino acids. Germline trimming cut 0 bases from V and 2 bases from J; bases unmatched to any gene: 9. As DNA, the CDR3 is TGCAGCGTTGAAGACCAGGGGGGCAGGGGAAACTATGGCTACACCTTC. This encodes CSVEDQGGRGNYGYTF.

This clonotype has at least ten counts. The rearrangement links TRBV14 to TRBJ1-6; a weak D match, TRBD1 (6 bases). This CDR3 has 13 amino acids. The V gene lost 2 bases and the J gene lost 8 bases, with 7 bases spanning the gap. Germline V gene lookup returns CDR1 SGHDN and CDR2 FVKESK. CDR3 bases: TGTGCCAGCAGCCAAACAGGGTATTCACCCCTCCACTTT. This sequence encodes CASSQTGYSPLHF.

The rearrangement uses TRBV20-1 and TRBJ1-2; possibly TRBD1 for D (5 bases). Germline V gene sequence: CDR1 DFQATT, CDR2 SNEGSKA (reference sequence). The V and J ends lost 6 bases and 8 bases respectively, with 19 bases between them. There are 13 residues in the CDR3. In DNA, the CDR3 is TGCAGTGCCCCGACGTCCTTCAGGGAGGGCTACACCTTC. Protein product: CSAPTSFREGYTF.

Of note for this clonotype: It may be a read error: a sequence one base away is much more abundant. The chain couples TRBV28 to TRBJ1-5; 7 bases align to TRBD1. Germline CDR1 and CDR2: MDHEN and SYDVKM. This CDR3 is built from 15 residues. J was trimmed by 5 bases and V by 6 bases; bases with no gene match: 10. The CDR3 bases are TGTGCCAGCAGCAGTCAGAGACAGGGCTATCAGCCCCAGCATTTT. This codes for CASSSQRQGYQPQHF.

This chain connects TRBV30 to TRBJ2-3; 8 bases are shared with TRBD2. This CDR3 contains 15 residues. V gave up 2 bases and J gave up 0 bases; unmatched junction bases: 4. Germline-derived CDR1 and CDR2 are GTSNPN and SVGIG (reference sequence). The CDR3 DNA sequence: TGTGCCTGGAGTCCCTTAGCGGGGAGCACAGATACGCAGTATTTT. Its protein is CAWSPLAGSTDTQYF.

This clonotype was detected many times. This chain joins TRBV12-3 or TRBV12-4 and TRBJ1-1; D unclear. The CDR3 totals 15 residues. Trimming removed 2 bases at V and 1 base at J, with 11 bases between. CDR3 amino acids: CASSLFGIRNTEAFF. CDR3 nucleotide sequence: TGTGCCAGCAGTTTATTTGGGATAAGGAACACTGAAGCTTTCTTT.